Below are 21 T cell receptor beta chains sequenced from a single sample in a study of cytomegalovirus exposure and HLA in healthy donors. With 60 Vbeta and 13 Jbeta primers, the PCR was carried out. The protocol was immunoSEQ multiplex PCR, while the TCRdb copy is restricted to in-frame clones and leaves out a portion. The profile shows over 100,000 clones, around 86% of them singletons. Sequencing input: PBMCs. These TCRs come from a woman in her thirties in good health and CMV-seronegative.

CDR3 region: CASSDNTDTQYF. CDR3 DNA: TGTGCCAGTAGTGACAACACAGATACGCAGTATTTT. V is TRBV19 and J is TRBJ2-3, with D unclear. V was pared by 5 bases and J by 2 bases, with 5 bases between. The germline V gene encodes CDR1 LNHDA and CDR2 SQIVND (reference sequence). The CDR3 sequence is 12 residues long.

The gene calls are TRBV7-8 and TRBJ2-1, with a tentative D call TRBD2 (6 bases). The V end was cut by 1 base, the J end by 4 bases, with 11 bases between. Germline lookup yields CDR1 SGHVS and CDR2 FQNEAQ. There are 15 residues in the CDR3. CDR3 sequence: CASSLGRDFYNEQFF. The CDR3 DNA sequence: TGTGCCAGCAGCTTAGGGAGGGACTTTTACAATGAGCAGTTCTTC.

The rearrangement joins TRBV5-1 to TRBJ2-6, with D possibly matching TRBD2 (5 bases). This CDR3 is built from 17 residues. Germline-derived CDR1 and CDR2 are SGHRS and YFSETQ. With 0 bases removed from V and 1 base from J, the gap between germline ends came to 11 bases. DNA of the CDR3: TGCGCCAGCAGCTTGGAGTCTAGAGGGTCTGGGGCCAACGTCCTGACTTTC. It translates to CASSLESRGSGANVLTF. The full variable domain, in which reference TRBV5-1 and TRBJ2-6 provide the parts outside the CDR3, is KAGVTQTPRYLIKTRGQQVTLSCSPISGHRSVSWYQQTPGQGLQFLFEYFSETQRNKGNFPGRFSGRQFSNSRSEMNVSTLELGDSALYLCASSLESRGSGANVLTFGAGSRLTVL.

The V call is TRBV20-1, the J call TRBJ1-1, with D tentatively TRBD1 (5 bases). V shed 6 bases and J shed 6 bases, with 11 bases lying between them. The CDR3 has 11 amino acids. Per germline, CDR1 DFQATT and CDR2 SNEGSKA (reference sequence). CDR3 bases: TGCAGTGCCGGGGGAGGGCCTGAAGCTTTCTTT. Translated: CSAGGGPEAFF.

V and J are TRBV7-6 and TRBJ2-3, with a tentative D call TRBD1 (6 bases). V lost 5 bases to trimming and J lost 1 base, with 16 bases between them. CDR1 and CDR2 from the germline V gene are SGHVS and FNYEAQ. The CDR3 totals 16 residues. CDR3 loop: CASSPIMGHRTDTQYF. CDR3 DNA sequence: TGTGCCAGCAGCCCCATTATGGGACACCGCACAGATACGCAGTATTTT.

The chain is built from TRBV5-1 and TRBJ1-1; D unresolved. The CDR3 loop spans 14 amino acids. Deletions cut 6 bases from V and 0 bases from J, with 12 bases between. Per the germline V gene, CDR1 is SGHRS and CDR2 is YFSETQ. Written as DNA, the CDR3 is TGCGCCAGCAACCCAATCGACATGAACACTGAAGCTTTCTTT. Protein sequence: CASNPIDMNTEAFF.

The V gene is TRBV5-6, the J gene TRBJ1-1; D unresolved. V lost 1 base and J lost 1, with 11 bases in between. The CDR3 runs to 15 residues. CDR1 is SGHDT and CDR2 is YYEEEE in the germline V gene. CDR3 nucleotides: TGTGCCAGCAGCTTGTTGCCCGACAAGAACACTGAAGCTTTCTTT. Translated, it gives CASSLLPDKNTEAFF.

This chain joins TRBV6-1 and TRBJ1-1; D possibly corresponds to TRBD1 (6 bases). The CDR3 is 14 amino acids. Germline lookup yields CDR1 MNHNS and CDR2 SASEGT. V lost 5 bases and J lost 3, with 13 bases in between. CDR3 region: CASSRGGRDTEAFF. In DNA, the CDR3 is TGTGCCAGCAGTAGGGGGGGGAGGGACACTGAAGCTTTCTTT.

This sequence joins TRBV6-5 and TRBJ2-3; a weak D match, TRBD2 (5 bases). Germline values: CDR1 MNHEY, CDR2 SVGAGI. The V end lost 8 bases, the J end lost 4 bases, and 13 bases lay between the germline ends. The CDR3 extends over 13 amino acids. The CDR3 DNA sequence: TGTGCCAGCCGCAGGACGGACTCAGATACGCAGTATTTT. This translates into CASRRTDSDTQYF.

The V call is TRBV27, the J call TRBJ2-7; 9 bases are shared with TRBD2. The V segment lost 8 bases and the J segment 3 bases; nucleotides outside the gene matches: 5. This CDR3 spans 13 amino acids. Germline loops: CDR1 MNHEY, CDR2 SMNVEV (reference sequence). As DNA, the CDR3 is TGTGCCAGCGGCCGACTAGCGGACTACGAGCAGTACTTC. Its protein product is CASGRLADYEQYF.

The chain recombines TRBV11-2 with TRBJ2-1; D possibly corresponds to TRBD2 (6 bases). The CDR3 extends over 15 amino acids. CDR1 is SGHAT and CDR2 is FQNNGV in the germline V gene. Trimming stripped 5 bases from V and 2 bases from J, with 13 bases between. The CDR3: CASSIAVLAYNEQFF. The CDR3 DNA is TGTGCCAGCAGCATAGCGGTCCTTGCCTACAATGAGCAGTTCTTC.

This chain uses TRBV9 with TRBJ2-2; 7 nucleotides agree with TRBD2. CDR1 and CDR2 (germline): SGDLS, YYNGEE. The CDR3 contains 17 residues. Trimming at V came to 0 bases and at J to 4 bases, leaving 9 bases not matched to a gene. The CDR3 reads CASSVAPLAVTTGELFF. The CDR3 DNA sequence: TGTGCCAGCAGCGTAGCACCCCTAGCGGTTACCACCGGGGAGCTGTTTTTT. The entire variable domain, with the rest obtained from reference TRBV9 and TRBJ2-2, is as follows: DSGVTQTPKHLITATGQRVTLRCSPRSGDLSVYWYQQSLDQGLQFLIQYYNGEERAKGNILERFSAQQFPDLHSELNLSSLELGDSALYFCASSVAPLAVTTGELFFGEGSRLTVL.

The V gene is TRBV2, the J gene TRBJ2-1, with D perhaps TRBD2 (6 bases). V lost 4 bases and J lost 9, with 10 bases in between. Germline-derived CDR1 and CDR2 are SNHLY and FYNNEI. CDR3 length equals 12 residues. CDR3 coding DNA: TGTGCCAGCAGTGTGGAGGGCGGTGAGCAGTTCTTC. This gives the protein CASSVEGGEQFF. The whole variable domain, remainder taken from reference TRBV2 and TRBJ2-1, is EPEVTQTPSHQVTQMGQEVILRCVPISNHLYFYWYRQILGQKVEFLVSFYNNEISEKSEIFDDQFSVERPDGSNFTLKIRSTKLEDSAMYFCASSVEGGEQFFGPGTRLTVL.

The chain uses TRBV19 and TRBJ1-5; possible D gene TRBD1, 5 bases. Trimming removed 3 bases at V and 5 bases at J, with 11 bases between. This CDR3 contains 14 residues. Germline V gene data show CDR1 as LNHDA and CDR2 as SQIVND (reference sequence). CDR3: CASSMVQGDQPQHF. The CDR3 region has the DNA TGTGCCAGTAGTATGGTTCAGGGTGATCAGCCCCAGCATTTT.

This rearrangement joins TRBV4-1 to TRBJ2-1, with D perhaps matching TRBD1 (7 bases). Germline CDR1 MGHRA, CDR2 YSYEKL. V lost 0 bases, J lost 3 bases, and 12 bases lay in between. CDR3 length: 16 amino acids. The CDR3 here is CASSQERRGVYNEQFF. In nucleotides, the CDR3 is TGCGCCAGCAGCCAAGAGCGCAGGGGGGTCTACAATGAGCAGTTCTTC.

Remarks on this clone: Other nucleotide sequences in the sample specify the same CDR3. The V call is TRBV18, the J call TRBJ1-2, with unresolved D. Trimming removed 0 bases from V and 11 bases from J, with 13 bases in between. Germline V gene lookup returns CDR1 KGHSH and CDR2 LQKENI. The CDR3 totals 13 residues. CDR3 residues: CASSPPDSKEYTF. The CDR3, as DNA: TGTGCCAGCTCACCACCAGATAGTAAGGAGTACACCTTC.

This sequence joins TRBV7-3 and TRBJ2-3; TRBD2 might be the D (5 bases). The V end was cut by 2 bases, the J end by 5 bases, with 11 bases between. CDR3 length: 14 amino acids. Germline-derived CDR1 and CDR2 are SGHTA and FQGTGA. The CDR3, as DNA: TGTGCCAGCAGCTTAGGCCTAGCAGGAGATACGCAGTATTTT. Its translation is CASSLGLAGDTQYF.

The V and J genes are TRBV28 and TRBJ1-5; D gene ambiguous. In germline, CDR1 is MDHEN, CDR2 SYDVKM. V was clipped by 3 bases and J by 0 bases, with 9 bases between them. CDR3 length: 15 residues. The CDR3 DNA is TGTGCCAGCAGTTTCGACTCGTATAGCAATCAGCCCCAGCATTTT. Residues: CASSFDSYSNQPQHF.

The V and J genes are TRBV29-1 and TRBJ2-7, with D tentatively TRBD2 (6 bases). Germline V lookup: CDR1 SQVTM, CDR2 ANQGSEA. There are 12 residues in the CDR3. The ends were cut back, 4 bases at V and 6 bases at J, with 13 bases in the middle. The DNA of the CDR3 is TGCAGCGTTGGTCCCTGGGGAGGCGAGCAGTACTTC. Translation gives CSVGPWGGEQYF.

This chain connects TRBV5-1 to TRBJ2-3, with D uncertain. Germline lookup yields CDR1 SGHRS and CDR2 YFSETQ. V gave up 3 bases and J gave up 0 bases, with 8 bases separating them. The CDR3 loop spans 14 amino acids. CDR3 DNA sequence: TGCGCCAGCAGCTCTTTCGGGAGCACAGATACGCAGTATTTT. It specifies CASSSFGSTDTQYF.

The chain employs TRBV5-1 and TRBJ2-5; D possibly corresponds to TRBD1 (6 bases). There are 14 residues in the CDR3. Germline V gene sequence: CDR1 SGHRS, CDR2 YFSETQ. Trimming removed 3 bases at V and 3 bases at J, with 12 bases between. The CDR3 DNA sequence: TGCGCCAGCAGCTCAGCAACAGGGAAAGAGACCCAGTACTTC. Its protein is CASSSATGKETQYF. Using reference TRBV5-1 and TRBJ2-5 for the parts outside the CDR3, the full variable domain is KAGVTQTPRYLIKTRGQQVTLSCSPISGHRSVSWYQQTPGQGLQFLFEYFSETQRNKGNFPGRFSGRQFSNSRSEMNVSTLELGDSALYLCASSSATGKETQYFGPGTRLLVL.